This T cell receptor beta chain was identified during a study of Ad26.COV2.S vaccination and SARS-CoV-2 variants. Study details: As a participant in COV1001, the donor was in the Ad26.COV2.S trial arm.

This table comes from immunoSEQ multiplex PCR, and its TCRdb copy is limited to in-frame clones, with some not included. The repertoire holds some 450,000 clones, with about nine tenths as singletons. Treatment here: roughly 19 received Ad26.COV2.S at low or high dose, single or two shots; about 5 received placebo; per-sample allocation not given. Specimen acquisition occurred on day 63 following the initial vaccine or placebo injection. The shot given was an Ad26 vector that makes Wuhan-strain SARS-CoV-2 spike. Germline V gives CDR1 SQVTM, CDR2 ANQGSEA. V lost 5 bases to trimming and J lost 4 bases; unmatched junction nucleotides: 1. This CDR3 has 13 amino acids.

The J gene is TRBJ2-1, the V gene TRBV29-1, with 11 bases lining up with TRBD2. The input for sequencing was peripheral blood, taken in a trial of Ad26.COV2.S vaccine versus placebo. This TCR came from a person aged 18-60 years who received the Ad26.COV2.S COVID-19 vaccine or a placebo. CDR3 DNA: TGCAGCGTTCCTAGCGGGGGGTACAATGAGCAGTTCTTC. This sequence encodes CSVPSGGYNEQFF.